Each of the 22 T cell receptor beta chains below was sequenced from the same sample in a study of monozygotic twins with cystic fibrosis (dated by TCRdb to the early 2020s). Library construction relied on the immunoSEQ multiplex PCR assay. TCRdb obtained this table from immuneACCESS and retained in-frame rearrangements with V and J assigned. These tables miss some clones; where compared with another copy, unresolved V genes account for less than half of the shortfall, and the remainder is unexplained. Across this sample there are over 9,500 clones, with 95% to 97% seen only once. The biggest ten clones account for around 0.83% of the sample. Source material: blood. All receptors come from a boy under 18 with cystic fibrosis.

The rearrangement joins TRBV4-1 to TRBJ2-1; a weak D match, TRBD1 (6 bases). Trimming took 4 bases from V and 5 from J, leaving 15 bases between them. The CDR3 covers 15 residues. The germline V gene has CDR1 MGHRA and CDR2 YSYEKL. In nucleotides, the CDR3 is TGCGCCAGCAGCCGTCCTATGGACAGTCACAATGAGCAGTTCTTC. Translation: CASSRPMDSHNEQFF.

The V and J genes are TRBV5-6 and TRBJ2-5; no clear D gene. The J call is doubtful: the DNA matches TRBJ2-7 better. The V gene's germline CDR1 is SGHDT and CDR2 YYEEEE. CDR3 length: 13 amino acids. CDR3 loop: CASSFPASYEQYF. The CDR3 DNA follows: TGTGCCAGCAGCTTCCCAGCCTCCTACGAGCAGTACTTC.

The chain uses TRBV13 and TRBJ2-6; tentative D call: TRBD2 (6 bases). This CDR3 comprises 16 residues. Per the germline V gene, CDR1 is PRHDT and CDR2 is FYEKMQ (reference sequence). Trimming left V 6 bases short and J 1 base short, with 13 bases between. The CDR3, as DNA: TGTGCCAGCAGGTTTTGGGGGGAATCTGGGGCCAACGTCCTGACTTTC. It is translated as CASRFWGESGANVLTF.

The rearrangement uses TRBV5-1 and TRBJ1-5; D is unresolved. V lost 0 bases and J 2 bases, leaving 9 bases between the germline ends. Per the germline V gene, CDR1 is SGHRS and CDR2 is YFSETQ. CDR3 size: 15 residues. In DNA, the CDR3 is TGCGCCAGCAGCTTGGGTGGAACGGGCAATCAGCCCCAGCATTTT. This translates into CASSLGGTGNQPQHF.

The V gene is TRBV18, the J gene TRBJ2-3, with D uncertain. Trimming took 0 bases from V and 0 from J, leaving 10 bases between them. This CDR3 spans 16 amino acids. Germline V CDR1 and CDR2: KGHSH, LQKENI. The CDR3 is CASSPPSRTSTDTQYF. The CDR3 DNA reads TGTGCCAGCTCACCACCGAGTAGAACTAGCACAGATACGCAGTATTTT.

The rearrangement joins TRBV2 to TRBJ2-7, with a tentative D call TRBD1 (6 bases). The CDR3 contains 15 residues. The V end was cut by 4 bases, the J end by 0 bases, with 13 bases between. CDR1 is SNHLY and CDR2 is FYNNEI in the germline V gene. This CDR3 is CASSVGTSLSYEQYF. The CDR3, as DNA: TGTGCCAGCAGTGTTGGGACATCACTCTCCTACGAGCAGTACTTC.

In this sample, this clone turned up once. The rearrangement links TRBV5-1 to TRBJ1-1, with 7 bases fitting TRBD1. The trim removed 4 bases at V and 8 bases at J, leaving 5 bases unmatched. The CDR3 is 12 residues long. Per germline, CDR1 SGHRS and CDR2 YFSETQ. The CDR3 is CASSPDRIEAFF. CDR3 coding DNA: TGCGCCAGCAGCCCGGACAGGATAGAAGCTTTCTTT.

The rearrangement links TRBV29-1 to TRBJ2-7, with 11 bases that match TRBD1. Germline values: CDR1 SQVTM, CDR2 ANQGSEA. The CDR3 sequence is 13 residues long. V lost 4 bases and J lost 3; bases outside the gene matches: 2. This CDR3 reads CSVAGTGGYEQYF. In DNA form, the CDR3 reads TGCAGCGTTGCCGGGACAGGGGGCTACGAGCAGTACTTC.

This chain joins TRBV19 and TRBJ1-1; maybe TRBD1 (5 bases). Germline lookup yields CDR1 LNHDA and CDR2 SQIVND (reference sequence). Trimming left V 2 bases short and J 3 bases short, with 13 bases between. This CDR3 is built from 15 residues. CDR3 sequence reads: CASSIRGPTDTEAFF. The CDR3 nucleotides read TGTGCCAGTAGTATAAGGGGCCCAACCGACACTGAAGCTTTCTTT.

The CDR3 DNA is TGTGCCATCAAAGGGACAGGGAACTACGAGCAGTACTTC. This gives the protein CAIKGTGNYEQYF. The rearrangement uses TRBV10-3 and TRBJ2-7; 9 positions match TRBD1. Trimming took 7 bases from V and 3 from J; bases not matched to a gene: 4. Germline assignment: CDR1 ENHRY and CDR2 SYGVKD. This CDR3 spans 13 amino acids.

This rearrangement joins TRBV28 to TRBJ2-3; TRBD1 aligns across 8 bases. The length of the CDR3 is 15 residues. The V and J ends lost 2 bases and 4 bases, in that order; junction bases with no gene match: 5. CDR1 and CDR2 from the germline V gene are MDHEN and SYDVKM. CDR3 sequence: CASSLPGTGADTQYF. In DNA form, the CDR3 reads TGTGCCAGCAGTTTACCCGGGACAGGCGCAGATACGCAGTATTTT.

The chain uses TRBV27 and TRBJ2-3; tentative D call: TRBD1 (5 bases). V lost 7 bases and J 2 bases, leaving 16 bases between the germline ends. CDR3 length equals 15 residues. Germline V lookup: CDR1 MNHEY, CDR2 SMNVEV (reference sequence). CDR3 coding DNA: TGTGCCAGCACCTCATGGAAAGGGGACACAGATACGCAGTATTTT. It encodes CASTSWKGDTDTQYF.

The rearrangement uses TRBV27 and TRBJ1-5; D gene uncertain. CDR3 length equals 11 residues. Germline values: CDR1 MNHEY, CDR2 SMNVEV (reference sequence). V was clipped by 8 bases and J by 9 bases, with 11 bases between them. CDR3 loop: CASGLIWPQHF. The CDR3 region has the DNA TGTGCCAGCGGCCTAATTTGGCCCCAGCATTTT.

V usage is TRBV5-1 and J usage is TRBJ2-5; D is undetermined. V lost 0 bases and J 5 bases, leaving 2 bases between the germline ends. In germline, CDR1 is SGHRS, CDR2 YFSETQ. This CDR3 has 11 amino acids. The CDR3 sequence: CASSLEETQYF. The CDR3 DNA reads TGCGCCAGCAGCTTGGAGGAGACCCAGTACTTC.

The rearrangement joins TRBV27 to TRBJ1-5; the D gene is possibly TRBD1 (5 bases). The CDR3 runs to 14 residues. From germline, CDR1 is MNHEY and CDR2 SMNVEV (reference sequence). The V end was cut by 5 bases, the J end by 2 bases, with 10 bases between. The CDR3 reads CASSPRQRNQPQHF. In DNA, the CDR3 is TGTGCCAGCAGTCCGAGACAGCGCAATCAGCCCCAGCATTTT.

The rearrangement uses TRBV7-2 and TRBJ1-2; D not resolved. Germline CDR1 SGHTA, CDR2 FQGNSA. V was trimmed by 5 bases and J by 0 bases, leaving 7 bases between them. The CDR3 runs to 13 residues. CDR3 in DNA: TGTGCCAGCAGCGAGGGAACTAACTATGGCTACACCTTC. The encoded protein is CASSEGTNYGYTF. Variable domain in full (rest from reference TRBV7-2 and TRBJ1-2): GAGVSQSPSNKVTEKGKDVELRCDPISGHTALYWYRQSLGQGLEFLIYFQGNSAPDKSGLPSDRFSAERTGGSVSTLTIQRTQQEDSAVYLCASSEGTNYGYTFGSGTRLTVV.

The gene calls are TRBV10-3 and TRBJ1-6, with D tentatively TRBD1 (6 bases). Germline V gene lookup returns CDR1 ENHRY and CDR2 SYGVKD. The V gene lost 0 bases and the J gene lost 0 bases, with 15 bases spanning the gap. The length of the CDR3 is 19 residues. The CDR3 DNA reads as TGTGCCATCAGTGAGTCAGGGACACCCCAGAGCTCCTATAATTCACCCCTCCACTTT. It yields the protein CAISESGTPQSSYNSPLHF.

The chain is built from TRBV6-5 and TRBJ1-2; D is unclear. V lost 10 bases to trimming and J lost 7 bases, with 22 bases between them. The CDR3 has 14 amino acids. Germline V gene data show CDR1 as MNHEY and CDR2 as SVGAGI. CDR3 loop: CATGTSLGTGGYTF. CDR3 nucleotides: TGTGCCACCGGTACCTCGTTGGGAACTGGTGGCTACACCTTC.

The chain carries TRBV7-2 and TRBJ2-1, with 9 positions matching TRBD2. This CDR3 is 17 amino acids long. Germline lookup yields CDR1 SGHTA and CDR2 FQGNSA. V was pared by 5 bases and J by 4 bases, with 12 bases of the junction left unmatched. The CDR3 protein is CASSLTLSGGGYNEQFF. The CDR3, as DNA: TGTGCCAGCAGCCTAACCCTTAGCGGGGGAGGTTACAATGAGCAGTTCTTC.

The chain is built from TRBV2 and TRBJ2-7; 7 bases agree with TRBD1. This CDR3 region has 15 residues. Germline V gene data show CDR1 as SNHLY and CDR2 as FYNNEI. The V segment lost 5 bases and the J segment 3 bases; nucleotides outside the gene matches: 10. The CDR3 DNA follows: TGTGCCAGCAGTTCTGGACAGGTTGGGGGCTACGAGCAGTACTTC. Amino acids: CASSSGQVGGYEQYF.

The CDR3 nucleotides read TGTGCCATCAGTGAGTCAGGGAGGTTGGGTAGCGCGAGCTCCTACAATGAGCAGTTCTTC. Its protein is CAISESGRLGSASSYNEQFF. The V and J genes are TRBV10-3 and TRBJ2-1; D possibly corresponds to TRBD2 (6 bases). Germline loops: CDR1 ENHRY, CDR2 SYGVKD. V was shortened by 0 bases and J by 0 bases, with 21 bases between the two germline ends. This CDR3 comprises 20 residues.

This chain connects TRBV19 to TRBJ2-1; 12 nucleotides align to TRBD2. Germline-derived CDR1 and CDR2 are LNHDA and SQIVND (reference sequence). The CDR3 is 20 residues long. J lost 3 bases, V lost 3 bases, and 15 bases had no gene match. The DNA for the CDR3 is TGTGCCAGTAGTATCAGTTTTCGGCTAGCGGGAGGGGGTAGCTACAATGAGCAGTTCTTC. It specifies CASSISFRLAGGGSYNEQFF.